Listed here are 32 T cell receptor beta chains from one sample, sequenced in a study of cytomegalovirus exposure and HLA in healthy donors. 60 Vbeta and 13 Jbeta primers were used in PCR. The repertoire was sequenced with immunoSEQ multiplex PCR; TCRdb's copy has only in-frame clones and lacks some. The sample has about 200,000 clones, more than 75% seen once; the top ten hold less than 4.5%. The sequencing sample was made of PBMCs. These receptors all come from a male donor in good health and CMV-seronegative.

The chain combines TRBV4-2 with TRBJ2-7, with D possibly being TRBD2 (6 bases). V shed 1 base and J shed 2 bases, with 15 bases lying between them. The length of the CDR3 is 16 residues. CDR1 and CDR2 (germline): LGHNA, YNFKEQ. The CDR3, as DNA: TGTGCCAGCAGCCAAGCAGGGCGGGATTCGGCCTACGAGCAGTACTTC. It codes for CASSQAGRDSAYEQYF.

CDR3 DNA sequence: TGTGCCAGCAGTTTAAATGCGATTGGTTCGGGGTCTCGGCAGCCCCAGCATTTT. This gives the protein CASSLNAIGSGSRQPQHF. The J gene is TRBJ1-5, the V gene TRBV28; D unclear. The germline V gene has CDR1 MDHEN and CDR2 SYDVKM. This CDR3 spans 18 amino acids. V lost 2 bases, J lost 7 bases, and 24 bases lay in between.

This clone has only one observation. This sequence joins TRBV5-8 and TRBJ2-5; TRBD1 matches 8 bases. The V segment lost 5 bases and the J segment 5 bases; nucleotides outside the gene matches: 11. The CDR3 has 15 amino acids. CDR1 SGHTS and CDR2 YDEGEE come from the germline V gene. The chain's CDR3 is CASRPDRGGGETQYF. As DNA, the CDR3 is TGTGCCAGCAGACCCGACAGGGGAGGTGGGGAGACCCAGTACTTC.

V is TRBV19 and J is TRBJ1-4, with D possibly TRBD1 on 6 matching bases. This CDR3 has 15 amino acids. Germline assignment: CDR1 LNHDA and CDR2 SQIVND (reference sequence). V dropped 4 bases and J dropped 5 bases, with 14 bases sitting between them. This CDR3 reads CASSSPRGLNEKLFF. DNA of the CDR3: TGTGCCAGTAGTAGCCCCAGGGGTTTGAATGAAAAACTGTTTTTT. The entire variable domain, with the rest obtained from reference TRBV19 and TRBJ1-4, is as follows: DGGITQSPKYLFRKEGQNVTLSCEQNLNHDAMYWYRQDPGQGLRLIYYSQIVNDFQKGDIAEGYSVSREKKESFPLTVTSAQKNPTAFYLCASSSPRGLNEKLFFGSGTQLSVL.

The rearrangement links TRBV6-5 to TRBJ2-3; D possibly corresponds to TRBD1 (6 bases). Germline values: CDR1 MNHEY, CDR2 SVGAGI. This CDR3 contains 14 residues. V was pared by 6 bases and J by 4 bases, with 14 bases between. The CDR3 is CASSSTGFADTQYF. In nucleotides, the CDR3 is TGTGCCAGCAGCTCAACAGGGTTTGCAGATACGCAGTATTTT.

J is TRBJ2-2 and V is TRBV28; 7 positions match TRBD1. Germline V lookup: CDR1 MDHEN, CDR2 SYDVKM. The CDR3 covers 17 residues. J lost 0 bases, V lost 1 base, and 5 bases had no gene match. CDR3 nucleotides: TGTGCCAGCAGTTTATCCTTCAGGGGGACGAACACCGGGGAGCTGTTTTTT. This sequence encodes CASSLSFRGTNTGELFF.

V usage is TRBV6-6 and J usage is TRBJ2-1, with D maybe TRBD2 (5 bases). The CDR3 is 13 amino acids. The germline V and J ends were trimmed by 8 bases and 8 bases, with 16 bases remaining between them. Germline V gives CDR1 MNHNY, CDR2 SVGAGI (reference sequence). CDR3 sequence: CASQRRAPDEQFF. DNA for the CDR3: TGTGCCAGCCAGCGGCGGGCCCCCGATGAGCAGTTCTTC.

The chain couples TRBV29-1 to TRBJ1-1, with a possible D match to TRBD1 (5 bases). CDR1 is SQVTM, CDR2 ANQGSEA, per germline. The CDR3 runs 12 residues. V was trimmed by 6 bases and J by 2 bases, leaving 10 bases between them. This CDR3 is CSVVQGNTEAFF. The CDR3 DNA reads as TGCAGCGTGGTGCAGGGCAACACTGAAGCTTTCTTT.

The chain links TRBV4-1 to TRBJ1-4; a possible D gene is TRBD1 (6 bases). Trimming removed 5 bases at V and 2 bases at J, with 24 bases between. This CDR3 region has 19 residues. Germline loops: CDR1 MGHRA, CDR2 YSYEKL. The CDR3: CASSLGGGAKRWTNEKLFF. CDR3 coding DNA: TGCGCCAGCAGCTTGGGCGGGGGGGCCAAACGTTGGACTAATGAAAAACTGTTTTTT.

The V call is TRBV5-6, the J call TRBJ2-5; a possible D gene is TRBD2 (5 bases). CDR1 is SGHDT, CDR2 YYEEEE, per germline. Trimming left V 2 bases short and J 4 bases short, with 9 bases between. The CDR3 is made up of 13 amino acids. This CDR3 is CASSLSGSETQYF. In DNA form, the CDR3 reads TGTGCCAGCAGCTTATCGGGGTCAGAGACCCAGTACTTC.

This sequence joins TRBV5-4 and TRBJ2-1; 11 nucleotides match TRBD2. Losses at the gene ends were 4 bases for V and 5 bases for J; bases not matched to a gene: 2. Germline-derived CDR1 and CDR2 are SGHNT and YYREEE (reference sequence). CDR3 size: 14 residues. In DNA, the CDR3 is TGTGCCAGCAGCGAGGGACTAGCGGACAATGAGCAGTTCTTC. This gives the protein CASSEGLADNEQFF. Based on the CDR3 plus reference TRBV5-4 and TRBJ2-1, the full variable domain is ETGVTQSPTHLIKTRGQQVTLRCSSQSGHNTVSWYQQALGQGPQFIFQYYREEENGRGNFPPRFSGLQFPNYSSELNVNALELDDSALYLCASSEGLADNEQFFGPGTRLTVL.

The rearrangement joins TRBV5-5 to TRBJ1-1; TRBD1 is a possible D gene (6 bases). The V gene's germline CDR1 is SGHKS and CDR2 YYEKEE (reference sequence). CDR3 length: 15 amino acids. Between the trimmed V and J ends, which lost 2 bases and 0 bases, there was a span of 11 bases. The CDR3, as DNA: TGTGCCAGCAGCTTTCCGGACAGCCTGAACACTGAAGCTTTCTTT. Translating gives CASSFPDSLNTEAFF.

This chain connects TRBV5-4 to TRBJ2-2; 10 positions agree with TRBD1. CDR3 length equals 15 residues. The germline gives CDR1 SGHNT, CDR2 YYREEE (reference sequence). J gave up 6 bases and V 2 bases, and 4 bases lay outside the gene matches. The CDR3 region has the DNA TGTGCCAGCAGCTTAGAGGACAGGGGGGCCGGGGAGCTGTTTTTT. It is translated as CASSLEDRGAGELFF.

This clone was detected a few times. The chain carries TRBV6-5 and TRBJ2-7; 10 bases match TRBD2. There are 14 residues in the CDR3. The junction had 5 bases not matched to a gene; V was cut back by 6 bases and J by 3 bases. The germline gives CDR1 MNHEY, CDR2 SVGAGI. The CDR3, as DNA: TGTGCCAGCAGCCTACTAGCGGGGAGCTACGAGCAGTACTTC. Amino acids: CASSLLAGSYEQYF.

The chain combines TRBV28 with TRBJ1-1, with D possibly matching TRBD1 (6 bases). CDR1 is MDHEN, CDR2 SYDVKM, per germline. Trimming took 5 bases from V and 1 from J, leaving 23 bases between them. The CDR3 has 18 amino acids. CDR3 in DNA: TGTGCCAGCAGTCCCCTACTCCGCGGGGGCCAGGGGAACACTGAAGCTTTCTTT. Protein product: CASSPLLRGGQGNTEAFF.

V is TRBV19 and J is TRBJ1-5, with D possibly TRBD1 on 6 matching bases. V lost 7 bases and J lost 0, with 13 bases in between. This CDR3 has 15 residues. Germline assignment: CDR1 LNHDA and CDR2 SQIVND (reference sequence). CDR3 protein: CASKGDGNSNQPQHF. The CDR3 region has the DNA TGTGCCAGTAAGGGGGACGGGAATAGCAATCAGCCCCAGCATTTT.

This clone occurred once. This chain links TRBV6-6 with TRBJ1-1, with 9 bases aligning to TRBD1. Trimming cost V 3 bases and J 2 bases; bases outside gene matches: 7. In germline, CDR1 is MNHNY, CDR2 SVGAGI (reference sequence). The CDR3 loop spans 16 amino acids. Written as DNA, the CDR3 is TGTGCCAGCAGTTATGGGACAGGGAGAGGAAACACTGAAGCTTTCTTT. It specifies CASSYGTGRGNTEAFF.

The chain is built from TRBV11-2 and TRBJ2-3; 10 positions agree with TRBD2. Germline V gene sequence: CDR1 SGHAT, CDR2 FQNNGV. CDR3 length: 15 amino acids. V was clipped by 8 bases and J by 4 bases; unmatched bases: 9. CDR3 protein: CASSIAGGYPDTQYF. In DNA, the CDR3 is TGTGCCAGCTCCATAGCGGGAGGCTATCCAGATACGCAGTATTTT.

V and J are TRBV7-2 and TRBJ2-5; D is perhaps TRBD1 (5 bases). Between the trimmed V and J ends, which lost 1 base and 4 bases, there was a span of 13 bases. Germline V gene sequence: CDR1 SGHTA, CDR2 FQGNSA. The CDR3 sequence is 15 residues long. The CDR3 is CASSLVPGWGETQYF. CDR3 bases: TGTGCCAGCAGCTTAGTACCAGGGTGGGGAGAGACCCAGTACTTC. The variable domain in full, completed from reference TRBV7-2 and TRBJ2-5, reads GAGVSQSPSNKVTEKGKDVELRCDPISGHTALYWYRQSLGQGLEFLIYFQGNSAPDKSGLPSDRFSAERTGGSVSTLTIQRTQQEDSAVYLCASSLVPGWGETQYFGPGTRLLVL.

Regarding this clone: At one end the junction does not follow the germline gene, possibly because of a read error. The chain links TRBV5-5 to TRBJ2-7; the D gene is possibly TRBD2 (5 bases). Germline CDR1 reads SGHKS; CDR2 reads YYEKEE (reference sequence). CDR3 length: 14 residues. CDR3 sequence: CASSLRSSSHEQYF. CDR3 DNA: TGTGCCAGCAGCTTGAGGTCTAGCTCCCACGAGCAGTACTTC.

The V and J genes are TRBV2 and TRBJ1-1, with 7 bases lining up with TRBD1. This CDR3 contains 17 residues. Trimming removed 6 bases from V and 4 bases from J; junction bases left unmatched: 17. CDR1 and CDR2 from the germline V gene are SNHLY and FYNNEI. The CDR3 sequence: CASRDTFDRAQATEAFF. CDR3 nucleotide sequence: TGTGCCAGCAGGGACACGTTCGACAGGGCGCAAGCCACTGAAGCTTTCTTT.

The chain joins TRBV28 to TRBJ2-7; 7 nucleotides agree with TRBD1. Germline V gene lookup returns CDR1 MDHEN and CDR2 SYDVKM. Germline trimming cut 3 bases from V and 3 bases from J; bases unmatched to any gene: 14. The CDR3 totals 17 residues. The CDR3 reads CASSLDRQMGQFYEQYF. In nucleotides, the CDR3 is TGTGCCAGCAGTTTGGACCGACAAATGGGACAGTTCTACGAGCAGTACTTC.

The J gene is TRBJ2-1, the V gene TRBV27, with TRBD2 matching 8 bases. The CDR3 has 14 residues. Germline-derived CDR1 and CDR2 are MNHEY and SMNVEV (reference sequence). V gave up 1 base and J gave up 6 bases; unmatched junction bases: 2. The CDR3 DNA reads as TGTGCCAGCAGTTTATGGGCGGGAGGCAATGAGCAGTTCTTC. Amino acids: CASSLWAGGNEQFF.

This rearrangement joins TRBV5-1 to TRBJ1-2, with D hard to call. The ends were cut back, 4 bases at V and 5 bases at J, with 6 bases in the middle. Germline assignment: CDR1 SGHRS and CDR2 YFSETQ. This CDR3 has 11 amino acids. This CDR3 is CASSAGYGYTF. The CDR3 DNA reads TGCGCCAGCAGCGCGGGATATGGCTACACCTTC.

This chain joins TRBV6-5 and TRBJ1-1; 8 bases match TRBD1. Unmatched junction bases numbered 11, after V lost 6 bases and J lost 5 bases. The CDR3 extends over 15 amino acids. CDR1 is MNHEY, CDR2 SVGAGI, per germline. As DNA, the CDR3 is TGTGCCAGCAGCCAGACAGGGGTAAGGGGTACTGAAGCTTTCTTT. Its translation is CASSQTGVRGTEAFF.

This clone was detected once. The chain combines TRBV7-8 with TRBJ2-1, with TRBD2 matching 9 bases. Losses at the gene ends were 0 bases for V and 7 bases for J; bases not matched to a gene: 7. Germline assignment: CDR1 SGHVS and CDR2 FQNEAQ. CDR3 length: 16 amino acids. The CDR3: CASSLAGGRALNEQFF. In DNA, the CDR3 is TGTGCCAGCAGCTTAGCGGGCGGGAGGGCCTTAAATGAGCAGTTCTTC. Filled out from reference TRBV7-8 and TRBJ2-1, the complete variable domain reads GAGVSQSPRYKVAKRGQDVALRCDPISGHVSLFWYQQALGQGPEFLTYFQNEAQLDKSGLPSDRFFAERPEGSVSTLKIQRTQQEDSAVYLCASSLAGGRALNEQFFGPGTRLTVL.

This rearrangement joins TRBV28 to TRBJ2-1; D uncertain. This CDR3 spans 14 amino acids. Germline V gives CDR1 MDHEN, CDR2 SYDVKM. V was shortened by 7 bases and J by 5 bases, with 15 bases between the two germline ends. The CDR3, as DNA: TGTGCCAGCACCCACGTCCGGTACCACAATGAGCAGTTCTTC. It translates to CASTHVRYHNEQFF.

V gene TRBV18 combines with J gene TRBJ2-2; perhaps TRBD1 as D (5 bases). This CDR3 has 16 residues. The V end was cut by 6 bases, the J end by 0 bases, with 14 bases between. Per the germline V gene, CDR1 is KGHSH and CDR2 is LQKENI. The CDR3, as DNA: TGTGCCAGCTCCCTGATGGGGCTCCCGAACACCGGGGAGCTGTTTTTT. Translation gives CASSLMGLPNTGELFF. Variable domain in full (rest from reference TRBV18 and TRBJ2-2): NAGVMQNPRHLVRRRGQEARLRCSPMKGHSHVYWYRQLPEEGLKFMVYLQKENIIDESGMPKERFSAEFPKEGPSILRIQQVVRGDSAAYFCASSLMGLPNTGELFFGEGSRLTVL.

The CDR3: CSVAGQGKREQYF. The CDR3 bases are TGCAGCGTCGCGGGACAGGGCAAACGCGAGCAGTACTTC. This chain joins TRBV29-1 and TRBJ2-7; 9 bases align to TRBD1. V lost 6 bases to trimming and J lost 6 bases; unmatched junction nucleotides: 9. Germline V gene data show CDR1 as SQVTM and CDR2 as ANQGSEA. CDR3 length: 13 amino acids.

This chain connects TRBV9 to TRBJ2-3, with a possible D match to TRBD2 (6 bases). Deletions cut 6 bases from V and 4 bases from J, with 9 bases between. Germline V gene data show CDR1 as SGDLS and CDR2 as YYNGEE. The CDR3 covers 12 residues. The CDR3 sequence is CASTPGADTQYF. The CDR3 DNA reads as TGTGCCAGCACCCCGGGGGCAGATACGCAGTATTTT.

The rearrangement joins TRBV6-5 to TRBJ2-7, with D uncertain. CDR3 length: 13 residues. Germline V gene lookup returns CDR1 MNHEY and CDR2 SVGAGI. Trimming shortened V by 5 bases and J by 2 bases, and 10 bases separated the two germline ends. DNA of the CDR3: TGTGCCAGCAGTGCCCCGTGGCCCTACGAGCAGTACTTC. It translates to CASSAPWPYEQYF.

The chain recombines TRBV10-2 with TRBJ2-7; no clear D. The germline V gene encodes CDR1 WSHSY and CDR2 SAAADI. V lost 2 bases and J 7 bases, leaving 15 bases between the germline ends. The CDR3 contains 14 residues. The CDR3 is CASSESMRYGEQYF. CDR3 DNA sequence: TGCGCCAGCAGTGAGAGTATGAGGTATGGGGAGCAGTACTTC.